Below, 16 T cell receptor beta chains from the same sample are listed, as sequenced in a study of blood T cell repertoires in COVID-19. Repertoires were generated with immunoSEQ multiplex PCR, while TCRdb's copy carries only in-frame clones and drops some. This sample has 150,000 to 200,000 clones, with over 75% found just once. Source material: PBMCs or T cells enriched from blood (not recorded which). All receptors derive from a human donor with acute COVID-19. The donor label of this sample is uncertain.

V usage is TRBV2 and J usage is TRBJ1-5; D ambiguous. Trimming removed 7 bases at V and 7 bases at J, with 14 bases between. CDR1 is SNHLY and CDR2 is FYNNEI in the germline V gene. This CDR3 comprises 13 residues. CDR3 nucleotides: TGTGCCAGCATCCTCAGGATTGGCCAGCCCCAGCATTTT. It translates to CASILRIGQPQHF.

The chain employs TRBV5-4 and TRBJ1-2; D not certain. CDR1 and CDR2 (germline): SGHNT, YYREEE (reference sequence). V was trimmed by 6 bases and J by 6 bases, leaving 15 bases between them. The CDR3 consists of 13 residues. CDR3 sequence: CASTRDSGDGYTF. DNA for the CDR3: TGTGCCAGCACCCGCGATTCGGGTGATGGCTACACCTTC.

This clone occurred once. The chain couples TRBV12-5 to TRBJ2-7, with TRBD1 as a possible D gene (6 bases). The length of the CDR3 is 13 residues. With 6 bases removed from V and 1 base from J, the gap between germline ends came to 10 bases. Germline CDR1 is LGHNT and CDR2 is FRNRAP. The CDR3 reads CASGLQGSYEQYF. The CDR3 nucleotides are TGTGCTAGTGGCCTACAGGGATCCTACGAGCAGTACTTC.

CDR3 coding DNA: TGTGCCAGCAGCGCAGACTCTTCAGATACGCAGTATTTT. Its translation is CASSADSSDTQYF. The J gene is TRBJ2-3, the V gene TRBV9, with no clear D. Trimming shortened V by 3 bases and J by 4 bases, and 9 bases separated the two germline ends. Per the germline V gene, CDR1 is SGDLS and CDR2 is YYNGEE. CDR3 length: 13 amino acids.

This clone was seen only once. The rearrangement links TRBV7-8 to TRBJ2-1, with 8 bases that match TRBD2. J lost 6 bases, V lost 2 bases, and 9 bases had no gene match. The CDR3 runs to 16 residues. From germline, CDR1 is SGHVS and CDR2 FQNEAQ. The chain's CDR3 is CASSLLSGGASNEQFF. The CDR3 nucleotides read TGTGCCAGCAGCTTATTGTCGGGGGGGGCCTCCAATGAGCAGTTCTTC. The full variable domain, completed using reference TRBV7-8 and TRBJ2-1, is GAGVSQSPRYKVAKRGQDVALRCDPISGHVSLFWYQQALGQGPEFLTYFQNEAQLDKSGLPSDRFFAERPEGSVSTLKIQRTQQEDSAVYLCASSLLSGGASNEQFFGPGTRLTVL.

The chain uses TRBV29-1 and TRBJ2-3; D is ambiguous. Germline CDR1 and CDR2: SQVTM and ANQGSEA. The CDR3 runs 11 residues. V gave up 2 bases and J gave up 5 bases, with 5 bases separating them. This chain's CDR3 is CSVESLDTQYF. As DNA, the CDR3 is TGCAGCGTTGAATCACTAGATACGCAGTATTTT.

This chain uses TRBV21-1 with TRBJ1-1. TRBV21-1 is marked as a pseudogene. This CDR3 is built from 14 residues. In DNA form, the CDR3 reads TGTGCCAGCAGCAAAGGACTCATGAACACTGAAGCTTTCTTT. Translated, it gives CASSKGLMNTEAFF.

The V and J genes are TRBV9 and TRBJ2-5, with TRBD2 matching over 7 bases. J was trimmed by 5 bases and V by 2 bases; bases with no gene match: 6. The CDR3 is made up of 14 amino acids. Germline V lookup: CDR1 SGDLS, CDR2 YYNGEE. CDR3 protein: CASSVSPREETQYF. CDR3 DNA: TGTGCCAGCAGCGTCTCCCCGCGGGAGGAGACCCAGTACTTC.

This chain connects TRBV19 to TRBJ2-5; unclear D gene. V lost 5 bases and J 4 bases, leaving 14 bases between the germline ends. Germline loops: CDR1 LNHDA, CDR2 SQIVND (reference sequence). This CDR3 is built from 14 residues. CDR3: CASSQASPAETQYF. CDR3 nucleotide sequence: TGTGCCAGTAGTCAGGCGTCCCCCGCAGAGACCCAGTACTTC.

The chain employs TRBV5-1 and TRBJ2-2; perhaps TRBD2 as D (6 bases). Deletions cut 3 bases from V and 2 bases from J, with 11 bases between. Germline CDR1 is SGHRS and CDR2 is YFSETQ. The CDR3 covers 15 residues. CDR3 coding DNA: TGCGCCAGCAGCTCGGGACTCGTCAACACCGGGGAGCTGTTTTTT. Protein sequence: CASSSGLVNTGELFF.

This clone occurred once. This chain uses TRBV2 with TRBJ2-3; 9 nucleotides line up with TRBD2. The V gene's germline CDR1 is SNHLY and CDR2 FYNNEI. The V and J ends lost 8 bases and 0 bases, in that order; junction bases with no gene match: 3. There are 14 residues in the CDR3. CDR3 loop: CASAGLASTDTQYF. The CDR3 DNA reads TGTGCCAGCGCTGGACTAGCGAGCACAGATACGCAGTATTTT. The variable domain in full, with the rest retrieved from reference TRBV2 and TRBJ2-3, is EPEVTQTPSHQVTQMGQEVILRCVPISNHLYFYWYRQILGQKVEFLVSFYNNEISEKSEIFDDQFSVERPDGSNFTLKIRSTKLEDSAMYFCASAGLASTDTQYFGPGTRLTVL.

The chain employs TRBV10-3 and TRBJ2-1, with 8 bases that match TRBD2. CDR3 length: 13 amino acids. Germline lookup yields CDR1 ENHRY and CDR2 SYGVKD. V dropped 7 bases and J dropped 5; count of bases not matched to a gene: 4. CDR3: CAITSGGDNEQFF. The CDR3 DNA follows: TGTGCCATCACAAGCGGGGGTGACAATGAGCAGTTCTTC.

There are a few counts of this clone. One junction end disagrees with the germline gene, perhaps due to a read error. The rearrangement uses TRBV5-1 and TRBJ2-1, with a weak D call TRBD1 (6 bases). The CDR3 is 15 residues long. The germline CDR1 and CDR2 sequences are SGHRS and YFSETQ. Here the CDR3 DNA reads TGCGCCAGCAGCCGGTCCAGGGGTGCCAAAAATGAGCAGATCTTC. Its translation: CASSRSRGAKNEQIF.

The CDR3 reads CAWSPRQYSYEQYF. The DNA of the CDR3 is TGTGCCTGGAGTCCCCGACAGTATTCCTACGAGCAGTACTTC. V usage is TRBV30 and J usage is TRBJ2-7, with D possibly TRBD1 on 5 matching bases. V was pared by 2 bases and J by 1 base, with 12 bases between. Germline-derived CDR1 and CDR2 are GTSNPN and SVGIG (reference sequence). The CDR3 consists of 14 residues.

This clone was seen just once. The gene calls are TRBV29-1 and TRBJ2-7, with 7 positions matching TRBD1. Germline V gives CDR1 SQVTM, CDR2 ANQGSEA. The V gene end was trimmed by 3 bases and the J gene end by 5 bases; junction bases not matched to a gene: 1. This CDR3 contains 11 residues. CDR3 nucleotide sequence: TGCAGCGTTGATGACAGGGACGAGCAGTACTTC. Translation gives CSVDDRDEQYF.

The gene calls are TRBV5-5 and TRBJ1-2; D unclear. Germline V lookup: CDR1 SGHKS, CDR2 YYEKEE (reference sequence). The length of the CDR3 is 12 residues. Trimming removed 3 bases at V and 10 bases at J, with 13 bases between. The CDR3 loop is CASSSKTGDYTF. In DNA form, the CDR3 reads TGTGCCAGCAGCTCCAAGACGGGAGACTACACCTTC.